This T cell receptor beta chain was profiled in a study of cytomegalovirus exposure and HLA in healthy donors. Worth noting for this clone: Antigen unknown.

60 Vbeta and 13 Jbeta primers were used in PCR. Clones were sequenced by immunoSEQ multiplex PCR, and TCRdb holds only the in-frame ones, with some missing. The data hold 75,000 to 90,000 clones, with approximately 77% observed a single time. Study conclusions and caveats: In a later analysis, 16,951 TCR beta sequences were associated with HLA alleles at 0.05 false discovery rate. Rare TCR sequences predominated, though certain public TCRs were found in many donors.

The source material was PBMCs. The TCR was taken from a woman between 40 and 50 years old in good health and CMV-seropositive.

DNA of the CDR3: TGTGCCAGCAGATCCCCCGGGTCCTCTGGGGCCAACGTCCTGACTTTC. It is translated as CASRSPGSSGANVLTF. V usage is TRBV28 and J usage is TRBJ2-6; D gene ambiguous. Germline V gene lookup returns CDR1 MDHEN and CDR2 SYDVKM. V dropped 6 bases and J dropped 0 bases, with 12 bases sitting between them. The CDR3 consists of 16 residues.